This T cell receptor beta chain was recovered during a study of monozygotic twins with inflammatory bowel disease. Total RNA from whole blood was isolated with no T cell sorting. Notes on this clonotype: Its antigen is as yet unknown.

TCRdb reanalyzed the 5' RACE reads, giving one entry per CDR3 protein sequence and no DNA. Seen in this sample are approximately 85,000 distinct CDR3 sequences; the ten most common clones hold 7.4%. Study results and caveats: It was not supported that a single strong signal or clonotype was associated with IBD. Clonotypes shared with others were fewer in IBD patients than in healthy twins, especially with disease activity.

Germline CDR1 reads MGHDK; CDR2 reads SYGVNS. The CDR3 loop spans 14 amino acids. The source is a human donor with ulcerative colitis or Crohn's disease, or a healthy co-twin of an affected twin (not recorded which). The genes are TRBV25-1 and TRBJ2-1; TCRdb's D gene call, TRBD1, goes unchecked for lack of DNA. Sequencing input: blood. CDR3 region: CASSDPGISNEQFF. Complete variable domain (other parts from reference TRBV25-1 and TRBJ2-1): EADIYQTPRYLVIGTGKKITLECSQTMGHDKMYWYQQDPGMELHLIHYSYGVNSTEKGDLSSESTVSRIRTEHFPLTLESARPSHTSQYLCASSDPGISNEQFFGPGTRLTVL.